A selection of T cell receptor beta chains follows, all from one sample in a study of blood T cells in healthy people across ages. Using its own MiXCR run on the 5' RACE reads, TCRdb lists one record per CDR3 protein. The sample lists about 1.8 million distinct CDR3 sequences, around 48% occurring once. The specimen was blood. Every receptor here comes from a middle-aged woman in good health. Both conserved end residues are part of each CDR3. A D gene is named only where the DNA matches it firmly. Not every row has a clone size; where given, it reads once, few, many or a size class.

j_call: TRBJ2-1; v_call: TRBV27; d_call: -; clone_size: many; cdr3_nt: TGTGCCAGCAGTATCCCGGGCCTTTACAATGAGCAGTTCTTC; cdr3_aa: CASSIPGLYNEQFF
j_call: TRBJ2-1; v_call: TRBV9; d_call: TRBD1; clone_size: -; cdr3_nt: TGTGCCAGCAGCGCGAGGGACAGGGCCGTCGGAGAGACCCAGTTCTTC; cdr3_aa: CASSARDRAVGETQFF
j_call: TRBJ2-1; v_call: TRBV9; d_call: TRBD2; clone_size: -; cdr3_nt: TGTGCCAGCAGCGTCGGGGAGGGGTTAAAGCAGTTCTTC; cdr3_aa: CASSVGEGLKQFF
j_call: TRBJ2-1; v_call: TRBV12-3/TRBV12-4; d_call: -; clone_size: -; cdr3_nt: TGTGCCAGCAGTTTAGGTCTCGGGGCCGACCAAGAGACCCAGTTCTTC; cdr3_aa: CASSLGLGADQETQFF
j_call: TRBJ1-2; v_call: TRBV29-1; d_call: TRBD1; clone_size: -; cdr3_nt: TGCAGCGTTGAAGGAGAGGACAGGGGGCTCCATGGCTACACCTTC; cdr3_aa: CSVEGEDRGLHGYTF
j_call: TRBJ2-3; v_call: TRBV6-6; d_call: TRBD1; clone_size: few; cdr3_nt: TGTGCCAGCAGTTACTCCGGGACAGGGGTCGGAGATACGCAGTATTTT; cdr3_aa: CASSYSGTGVGDTQYF
j_call: TRBJ2-4; v_call: TRBV7-8; d_call: TRBD1; clone_size: -; cdr3_nt: TGTGCCAGCAGCTCAGTCGGGACAGGGGATCGGGAGCAGTACTTC; cdr3_aa: CASSSVGTGDREQYF
j_call: TRBJ2-7; v_call: TRBV4-2; d_call: -; clone_size: -; cdr3_nt: TGTGCCAGCAGCCAAGAAGCCGTTTTCTCCTACGAGCAGTACTTC; cdr3_aa: CASSQEAVFSYEQYF
j_call: TRBJ1-1; v_call: TRBV11-2; d_call: -; clone_size: -; cdr3_nt: TGTGCCAGCAGCTTCCTCGCAGCGCATAACACTGAAGCTTTCTTT; cdr3_aa: CASSFLAAHNTEAFF
j_call: TRBJ1-5; v_call: TRBV12-3/TRBV12-4; d_call: -; clone_size: -; cdr3_nt: TGTGCCAGCAGTTTCGCAGGGGTCTATCAGCCCCAGCATTTT; cdr3_aa: CASSFAGVYQPQHF
j_call: TRBJ2-1; v_call: TRBV29-1; d_call: -; clone_size: -; cdr3_nt: TGCAGCGTCGCCGGACTATCCCAGTTCTTC; cdr3_aa: CSVAGLSQFF
j_call: TRBJ1-2; v_call: TRBV20-1; d_call: TRBD1; clone_size: -; cdr3_nt: TGCAGTGCCGGACAGGAGAACTATGGCTACACCTTC; cdr3_aa: CSAGQENYGYTF
j_call: TRBJ1-6; v_call: TRBV7-9; d_call: -; clone_size: -; cdr3_nt: TGTGCCAGCAGCCCGGGAGGGAACGATTCACCCCTCCACTTT; cdr3_aa: CASSPGGNDSPLHF